A selection of T cell receptor beta chains follows, all from one sample in a study of T-cell reconstitution after alpha-beta-depleted transplantation in children. TCRdb itself ran the PCR reads through MiXCR, one entry per CDR3 protein. The repertoire holds 120,000 or so distinct CDR3 sequences, with 10% to 13% as singletons. Sequencing was performed on PBMCs from the stem cell graft donor, taken from the stem cell graft. The origin of the receptors is a human donor who donated a stem cell graft to a child with acute lymphoblastic leukemia. The CDR3 runs from the conserved cysteine through the conserved F or W. Each record gives: D gene, J gene, clone size, CDR3 length, V gene, CDR3 DNA, CDR3 protein. D genes are given only for firm matches. Expanded clones get a size class; other rows say once, few or many, or leave the size out.

d_call: TRBD1
j_call: TRBJ1-1
clone_size: many
cdr3_length: 18
v_call: TRBV29-1
cdr3_nt: TGCAGCGTCGCCGGAGGGATCGGGACAGGGGTTAGGGGCACTGAAGCTTTCTTT
cdr3_aa: CSVAGGIGTGVRGTEAFF

d_call: -
j_call: TRBJ2-1
clone_size: many
cdr3_length: 14
v_call: TRBV7-9
cdr3_nt: TGTGCCAGCACCCCCCCCGCTTTCTACAATGAGCAGTTCTTC
cdr3_aa: CASTPPAFYNEQFF

d_call: TRBD1
j_call: TRBJ1-4
clone_size: many
cdr3_length: 18
v_call: TRBV5-1
cdr3_nt: TGCGCCAGCAGCTTAAAGTCCGGGACAGGGGGCGCGGATGAAAAACTGTTTTTT
cdr3_aa: CASSLKSGTGGADEKLFF

d_call: -
j_call: TRBJ2-5
clone_size: many
cdr3_length: 12
v_call: TRBV7-2
cdr3_nt: TGTGCCAGCAGCTTGAGAGGAAAGACCCAGTACTTC
cdr3_aa: CASSLRGKTQYF

d_call: -
j_call: TRBJ2-6
clone_size: -
cdr3_length: 16
v_call: TRBV7-9
cdr3_nt: TGTGCCAGCAGCTTATCTTTAGGTTCTGGGGACAACCTCCTGACTTTC
cdr3_aa: CASSLSLGSGDNLLTF

d_call: TRBD1
j_call: TRBJ1-5
clone_size: many
cdr3_length: 14
v_call: TRBV6-2/TRBV6-3
cdr3_nt: TGTGCCAGCAGTTACTTAAACAGGGGGCAGCCCCAGCATTTT
cdr3_aa: CASSYLNRGQPQHF

d_call: -
j_call: TRBJ2-3
clone_size: many
cdr3_length: 16
v_call: TRBV7-2
cdr3_nt: TGTGCCAGCAGCCCCCCTACCGGAGCGGACACAGATACGCAGTATTTT
cdr3_aa: CASSPPTGADTDTQYF

d_call: TRBD2
j_call: TRBJ2-1
clone_size: many
cdr3_length: 15
v_call: TRBV6-5
cdr3_nt: TGTGCCAGCAGTTACTACGGGGGGGGAGACAATGAGCAGTTCTTC
cdr3_aa: CASSYYGGGDNEQFF

d_call: TRBD2
j_call: TRBJ2-7
clone_size: many
cdr3_length: 16
v_call: TRBV7-2
cdr3_nt: TGTGCCAGCAGCTTAGAGACGGGAGCGGGAAACTACGAGCAGTACTTC
cdr3_aa: CASSLETGAGNYEQYF

d_call: TRBD2
j_call: TRBJ2-3
clone_size: many
cdr3_length: 17
v_call: TRBV18
cdr3_nt: TGTGCCAGCTCACCACCGAGCGGGGGTTGGGGCACAGATACGCAGTATTTT
cdr3_aa: CASSPPSGGWGTDTQYF

d_call: TRBD2
j_call: TRBJ2-7
clone_size: few
cdr3_length: 14
v_call: TRBV6-1
cdr3_nt: TGTGCCAGCAGTCAGAGCGGGAGTACCGACGAGCAGTACTTC
cdr3_aa: CASSQSGSTDEQYF

d_call: -
j_call: TRBJ2-3
clone_size: many
cdr3_length: 13
v_call: TRBV12-3/TRBV12-4
cdr3_nt: TGTGCCGCCACCCGAGGGGCTTCAGATACGCAGTATTTT
cdr3_aa: CAATRGASDTQYF

d_call: -
j_call: TRBJ2-7
clone_size: many
cdr3_length: 16
v_call: TRBV7-9
cdr3_nt: TGTGCCAGCAGCTTAGGTCACAGGGTGGCCGCCTACGAGCAGTACTTC
cdr3_aa: CASSLGHRVAAYEQYF

d_call: -
j_call: TRBJ2-7
clone_size: many
cdr3_length: 15
v_call: TRBV28
cdr3_nt: TGTGCCAGCAGTCCCACGGGGGATGCCTCCTACGAGCAGTACTTC
cdr3_aa: CASSPTGDASYEQYF

d_call: TRBD1
j_call: TRBJ1-1
clone_size: many
cdr3_length: 13
v_call: TRBV7-2
cdr3_nt: TGTGCCAGCAGCCATGGGACAGGGGAGGTCGCTTTCTTT
cdr3_aa: CASSHGTGEVAFF

d_call: -
j_call: TRBJ1-2
clone_size: many
cdr3_length: 14
v_call: TRBV18
cdr3_nt: TGTGCCAGCTCACCACGGGGCACCTCAGGCGGCTACACCTTC
cdr3_aa: CASSPRGTSGGYTF

d_call: -
j_call: TRBJ1-2
clone_size: many
cdr3_length: 12
v_call: TRBV12-3/TRBV12-4
cdr3_nt: TGTGCCAGCAGTTTACCCCTCAATGGCTACACCTTC
cdr3_aa: CASSLPLNGYTF

d_call: -
j_call: TRBJ2-7
clone_size: many
cdr3_length: 16
v_call: TRBV3-1
cdr3_nt: TGTGCCAGCAGCCAAGACGTCGGAGACAACTCCTACGAGCAGTACTTC
cdr3_aa: CASSQDVGDNSYEQYF

d_call: -
j_call: TRBJ2-7
clone_size: many
cdr3_length: 13
v_call: TRBV12-3/TRBV12-4
cdr3_nt: TGTGCCAGCAGTTTAGGCCGACGGGCCTGGCAGTACTTC
cdr3_aa: CASSLGRRAWQYF

d_call: TRBD2
j_call: TRBJ2-2
clone_size: many
cdr3_length: 14
v_call: TRBV5-1
cdr3_nt: TGCGCCAGCAGCATCCGGACTAGCGGTGCGGAGCTGTTTTTT
cdr3_aa: CASSIRTSGAELFF

d_call: -
j_call: TRBJ2-7
clone_size: many
cdr3_length: 12
v_call: TRBV20-1
cdr3_nt: TGCAGTCATACGGGACACTTATACGAGCAGTACTTC
cdr3_aa: CSHTGHLYEQYF

d_call: -
j_call: TRBJ1-2
clone_size: many
cdr3_length: 15
v_call: TRBV28
cdr3_nt: TGTGCCAGCAGTTTATCCCCCGGGGGGCGTGTTGGCTACACCTTC
cdr3_aa: CASSLSPGGRVGYTF